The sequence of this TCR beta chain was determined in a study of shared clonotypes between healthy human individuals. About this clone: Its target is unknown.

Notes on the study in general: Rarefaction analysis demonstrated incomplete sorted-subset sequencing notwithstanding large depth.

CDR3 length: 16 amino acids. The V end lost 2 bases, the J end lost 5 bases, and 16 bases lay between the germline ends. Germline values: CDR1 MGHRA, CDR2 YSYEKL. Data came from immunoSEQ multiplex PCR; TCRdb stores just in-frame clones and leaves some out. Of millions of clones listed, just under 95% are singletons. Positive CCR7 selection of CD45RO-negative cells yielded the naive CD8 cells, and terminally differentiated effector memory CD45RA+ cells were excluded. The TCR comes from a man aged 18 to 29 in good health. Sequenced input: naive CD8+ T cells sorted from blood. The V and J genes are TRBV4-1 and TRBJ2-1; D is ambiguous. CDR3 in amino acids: CASSQRLWGWDNEQFF. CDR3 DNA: TGCGCCAGCAGCCAAAGATTGTGGGGATGGGACAATGAGCAGTTCTTC.